This TCR beta chain comes out of a study of T cell repertoires in cytomegalovirus infection (dated by TCRdb to the late 2010s). In terms of the full investigation: Because public TCR beta signatures pointed to carriage of CMV infection together with the matching HLA type, the HLA type of each donor mattered for the analysis.

Instrument used: Illumina HiSeq 1500. The raw public data were reprocessed by TCRdb itself: fastp quality trimming at Q25, MiXCR clonotype calling, in-frame beta chains only. Entries that share a CDR3 protein sequence are merged under the most common genes and DNA. Within this sample are approximately 290,000 distinct CDR3 sequences, with about 25% of them counted one time only. The ten largest account for about 14% of the sample. From cysteine to phenylalanine, the CDR3 is 14 amino acids long. The kept DNA is CDR3 alone, 42 bases in frame from the first base. CDR1 and CDR2 are read off the germline V gene (reference sequence) as SSHAT and FNYEAQ. Note on this clonotype: Its cognate antigen has yet to be identified. One junction end disagrees with the germline gene, perhaps due to a read error.

Summary of the overall study and its limitations: In both this cohort and an independent cohort of 352 donors, the cumulative frequency of public TCR beta family members distinguished carriers of CMV infection plus the relevant HLA type. The ex vivo response was dominated by HLA-C-restricted CMV-specific TCR beta clonotypes, which also provided the single most frequent clonotype in two of eight donors.

Recombination connected TRBV7-7 to TRBJ2-5, and TRBD2 may be the D gene, going by 5 matching bases. This TCR derives from a human donor in good health (CMV status not recorded). Some clones in this sample may be carry-over from other donors' samples. Material: PBMCs. The CDR3: CASSSQAGAETQYF. DNA sequence: TGTGCTAGCAGCTCCCAGGCGGGTGCGGAGACCCAGTACTTC.